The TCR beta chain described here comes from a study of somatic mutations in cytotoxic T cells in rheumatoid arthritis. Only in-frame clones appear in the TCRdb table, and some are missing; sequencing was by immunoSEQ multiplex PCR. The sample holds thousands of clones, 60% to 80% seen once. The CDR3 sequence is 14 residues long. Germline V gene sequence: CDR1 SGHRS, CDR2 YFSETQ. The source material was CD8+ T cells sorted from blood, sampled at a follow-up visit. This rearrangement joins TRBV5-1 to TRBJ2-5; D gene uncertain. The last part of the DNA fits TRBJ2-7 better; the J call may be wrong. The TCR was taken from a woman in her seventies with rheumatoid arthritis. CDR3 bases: TGCGCCAGCAGCCCATCCGGGTCCCACTACGAGCAGTACTTC. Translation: CASSPSGSHYEQYF.